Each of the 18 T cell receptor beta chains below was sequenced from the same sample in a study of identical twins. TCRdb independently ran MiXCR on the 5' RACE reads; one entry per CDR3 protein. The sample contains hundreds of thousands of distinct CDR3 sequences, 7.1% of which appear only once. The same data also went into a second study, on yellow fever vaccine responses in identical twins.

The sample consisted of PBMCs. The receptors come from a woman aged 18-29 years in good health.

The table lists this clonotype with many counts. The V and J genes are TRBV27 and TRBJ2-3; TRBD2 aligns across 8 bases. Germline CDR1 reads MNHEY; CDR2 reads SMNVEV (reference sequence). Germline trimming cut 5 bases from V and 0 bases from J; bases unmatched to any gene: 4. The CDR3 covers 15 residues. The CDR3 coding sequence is TGTGCCAGCAGTCTCATAGCGGGGAGCACAGATACGCAGTATTTT. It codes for CASSLIAGSTDTQYF.

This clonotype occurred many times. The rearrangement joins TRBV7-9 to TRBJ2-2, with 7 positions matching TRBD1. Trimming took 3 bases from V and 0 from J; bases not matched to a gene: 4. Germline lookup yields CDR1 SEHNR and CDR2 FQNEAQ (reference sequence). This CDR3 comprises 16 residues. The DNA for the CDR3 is TGTGCCAGCAGCTTTCTGACAGGGCCGAACACCGGGGAGCTGTTTTTT. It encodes CASSFLTGPNTGELFF.

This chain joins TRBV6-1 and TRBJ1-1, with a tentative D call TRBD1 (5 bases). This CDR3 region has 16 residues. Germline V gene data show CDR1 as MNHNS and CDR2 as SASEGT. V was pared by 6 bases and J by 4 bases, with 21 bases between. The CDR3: CASSEWRGETGTEAFF. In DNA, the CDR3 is TGTGCCAGCAGCGAATGGCGGGGGGAAACGGGCACTGAAGCTTTCTTT.

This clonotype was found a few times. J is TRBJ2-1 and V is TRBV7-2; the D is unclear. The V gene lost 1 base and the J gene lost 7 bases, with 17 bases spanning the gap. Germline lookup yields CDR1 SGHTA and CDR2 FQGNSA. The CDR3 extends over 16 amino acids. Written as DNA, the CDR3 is TGTGCCAGCAGCTTAGATGTGTCCGCATTGGTAAATGAGCAGTTCTTC. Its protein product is CASSLDVSALVNEQFF.

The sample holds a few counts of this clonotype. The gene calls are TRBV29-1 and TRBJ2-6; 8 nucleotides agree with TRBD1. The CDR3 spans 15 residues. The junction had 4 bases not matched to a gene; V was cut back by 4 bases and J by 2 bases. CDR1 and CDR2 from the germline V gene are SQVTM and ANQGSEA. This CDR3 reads CSVGGQGAGANVLTF. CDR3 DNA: TGCAGCGTTGGAGGACAGGGCGCTGGGGCCAACGTCCTGACTTTC. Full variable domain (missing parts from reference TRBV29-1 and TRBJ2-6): SAVISQKPSRDICQRGTSLTIQCQVDSQVTMMFWYRQQPGQSLTLIATANQGSEATYESGFVIDKFPISRPNLTFSTLTVSNMSPEDSSIYLCSVGGQGAGANVLTFGAGSRLTVL.

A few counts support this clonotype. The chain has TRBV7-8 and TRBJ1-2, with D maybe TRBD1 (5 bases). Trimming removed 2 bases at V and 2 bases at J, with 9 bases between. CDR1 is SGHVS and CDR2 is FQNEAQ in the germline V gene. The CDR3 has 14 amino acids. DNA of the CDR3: TGTGCCAGCAGCTTATCGCGGGGCAACTATGGCTACACCTTC. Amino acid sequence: CASSLSRGNYGYTF.

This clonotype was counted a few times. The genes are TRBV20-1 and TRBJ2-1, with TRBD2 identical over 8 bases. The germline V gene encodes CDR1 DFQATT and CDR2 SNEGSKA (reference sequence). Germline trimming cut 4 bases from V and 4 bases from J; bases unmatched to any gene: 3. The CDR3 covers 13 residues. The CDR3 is CSATGLVYNEQFF. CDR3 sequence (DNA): TGCAGTGCTACGGGACTAGTTTACAATGAGCAGTTCTTC.

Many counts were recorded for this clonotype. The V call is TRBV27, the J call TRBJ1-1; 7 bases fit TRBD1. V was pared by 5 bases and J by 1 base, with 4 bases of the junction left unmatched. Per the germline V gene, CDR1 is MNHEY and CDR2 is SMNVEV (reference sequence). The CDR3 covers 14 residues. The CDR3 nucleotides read TGTGCCAGCAGTATTGGACAGGCGAACACTGAAGCTTTCTTT. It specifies CASSIGQANTEAFF.

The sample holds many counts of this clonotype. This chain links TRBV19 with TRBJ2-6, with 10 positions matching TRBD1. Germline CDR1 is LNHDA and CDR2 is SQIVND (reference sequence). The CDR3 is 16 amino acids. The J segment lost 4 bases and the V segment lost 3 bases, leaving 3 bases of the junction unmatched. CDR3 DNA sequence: TGTGCCAGTAGTATCGGGACAGGGGCAGGGGCCAACGTCCTGACTTTC. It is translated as CASSIGTGAGANVLTF.

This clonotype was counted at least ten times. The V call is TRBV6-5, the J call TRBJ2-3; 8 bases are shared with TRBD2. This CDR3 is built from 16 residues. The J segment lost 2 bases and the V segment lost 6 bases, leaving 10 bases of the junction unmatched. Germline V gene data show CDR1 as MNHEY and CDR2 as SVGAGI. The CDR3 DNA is TGTGCCAGCAGACCCCTTACTAGCGGATACACAGATACGCAGTATTTT. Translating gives CASRPLTSGYTDTQYF.

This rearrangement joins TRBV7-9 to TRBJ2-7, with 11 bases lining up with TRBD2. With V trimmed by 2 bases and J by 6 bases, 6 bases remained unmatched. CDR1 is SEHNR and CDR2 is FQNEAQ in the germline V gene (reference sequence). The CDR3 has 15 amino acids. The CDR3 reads CASSLSTSGRFEQYF. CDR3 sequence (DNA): TGTGCCAGCAGCTTAAGCACTAGCGGGAGATTCGAGCAGTACTTC.

CDR3: CSARSRQGGSYTQYF. CDR3 nucleotides: TGCAGTGCTAGGTCCCGACAGGGAGGGTCCTATACGCAGTATTTT. The chain uses TRBV20-1 and TRBJ2-3; D may correspond to TRBD1 or TRBD2 (7 bases each). V was shortened by 3 bases and J by 7 bases, with 20 bases between the two germline ends. Germline CDR1 and CDR2: DFQATT and SNEGSKA (reference sequence). The CDR3 runs to 15 residues.

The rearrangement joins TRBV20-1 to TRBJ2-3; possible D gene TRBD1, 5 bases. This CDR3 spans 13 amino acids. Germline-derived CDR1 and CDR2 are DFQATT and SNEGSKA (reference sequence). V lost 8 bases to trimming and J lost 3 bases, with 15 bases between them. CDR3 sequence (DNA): TGCAGTCCTTCGACTGGGGCAACAGATACGCAGTATTTT. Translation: CSPSTGATDTQYF.

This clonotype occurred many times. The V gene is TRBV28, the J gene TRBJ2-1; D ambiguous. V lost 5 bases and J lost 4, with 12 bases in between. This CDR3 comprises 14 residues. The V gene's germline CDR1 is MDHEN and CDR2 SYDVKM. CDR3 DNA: TGTGCCAGCAGTACCAATTTTAGGTACAATGAGCAGTTCTTC. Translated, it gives CASSTNFRYNEQFF. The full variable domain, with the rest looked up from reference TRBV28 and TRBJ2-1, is DVKVTQSSRYLVKRTGEKVFLECVQDMDHENMFWYRQDPGLGLRLIYFSYDVKMKEKGDIPEGYSVSREKKERFSLILESASTNQTSMYLCASSTNFRYNEQFFGPGTRLTVL.

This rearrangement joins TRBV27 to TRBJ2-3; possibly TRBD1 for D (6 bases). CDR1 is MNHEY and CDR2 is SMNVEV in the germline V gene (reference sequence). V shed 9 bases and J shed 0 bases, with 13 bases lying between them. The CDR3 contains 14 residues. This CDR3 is CASSKGHSTDTQYF. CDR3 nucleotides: TGTGCCAGTAGTAAGGGACACAGCACAGATACGCAGTATTTT.

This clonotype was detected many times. CDR3 amino acids: CASSLEQGAYEQYF. DNA of the CDR3: TGCGCCAGCAGCTTGGAACAGGGCGCCTACGAGCAGTACTTC. The rearrangement joins TRBV5-1 to TRBJ2-7, with D perhaps matching TRBD1 (6 bases). The CDR3 spans 14 residues. V lost 0 bases to trimming and J lost 2 bases, with 9 bases between them. Germline CDR1 SGHRS, CDR2 YFSETQ.

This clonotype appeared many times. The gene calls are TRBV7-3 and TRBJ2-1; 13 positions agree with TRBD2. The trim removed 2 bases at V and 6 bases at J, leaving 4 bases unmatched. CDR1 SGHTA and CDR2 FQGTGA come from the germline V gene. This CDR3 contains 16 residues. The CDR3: CASSLAGTSGTNEQFF. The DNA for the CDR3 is TGTGCCAGCAGCTTAGCCGGGACTAGCGGGACCAATGAGCAGTTCTTC.

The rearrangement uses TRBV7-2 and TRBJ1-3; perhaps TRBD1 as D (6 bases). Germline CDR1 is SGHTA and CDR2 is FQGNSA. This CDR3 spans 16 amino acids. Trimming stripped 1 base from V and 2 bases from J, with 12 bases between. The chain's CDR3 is CASSLGRPGAGNTIYF. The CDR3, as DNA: TGTGCCAGCAGCTTAGGGAGGCCAGGGGCTGGAAACACCATATATTTT.